A single sample gave rise to the 24 T cell receptor beta chains below, sequenced in a study of breast tumors, draining lymph nodes, adjacent tissues. Using its own MiXCR run on the multiplex PCR reads, TCRdb lists one record per CDR3 protein. The table has 30,000 to 40,000 distinct CDR3 sequences, 35% to 40% seen once. Sequences were obtained from breast tumor tissue. The receptors were sampled from a female donor with breast cancer. Some clones in this sample may be carry-over from other donors' samples.

This clonotype was detected only once. V gene TRBV20-1 combines with J gene TRBJ2-1; no clear D. The CDR3 runs 13 residues. Germline loops: CDR1 DFQATT, CDR2 SNEGSKA (reference sequence). Trimming cost V 1 base and J 4 bases, with 8 bases left between them. The CDR3 loop is CSARGLSYNEQFF. The CDR3 DNA is TGCAGTGCTAGAGGGCTTTCTTACAATGAGCAGTTCTTC.

This clonotype appeared many times. The chain has TRBV20-1 and TRBJ1-5; the D gene is possibly TRBD1 (6 bases). There are 13 residues in the CDR3. Germline CDR1 is DFQATT and CDR2 is SNEGSKA (reference sequence). V was trimmed by 0 bases and J by 11 bases, leaving 14 bases between them. DNA for the CDR3: TGCAGTGCTAGAGATTTACAGGGTTCGGCCCAGCATTTT. It yields the protein CSARDLQGSAQHF.

Relative to its sample, this clonotype is medium-sized. The J gene is TRBJ2-1, the V gene TRBV9; D tentatively reads TRBD1 or TRBD2 (5 bases each). The CDR3 sequence is 13 residues long. The V gene lost 0 bases and the J gene lost 9 bases, with 10 bases spanning the gap. Germline lookup yields CDR1 SGDLS and CDR2 YYNGEE. Here the CDR3 DNA reads TGTGCCAGCAGCGTAGCGTTCGGGACTGAGCAGTTCTTC. Its protein product is CASSVAFGTEQFF.

J is TRBJ2-3 and V is TRBV20-1; the match to TRBD2 covers 16 bases. V was clipped by 6 bases and J by 4 bases; unmatched bases: 7. CDR3 length equals 16 residues. Germline CDR1 and CDR2: DFQATT and SNEGSKA (reference sequence). As DNA, the CDR3 is TGCAGTGCCAAGGGACTAGCGGGAGGGCCCCCAGATACGCAGTATTTT. It translates to CSAKGLAGGPPDTQYF.

Ten or more counts support this clonotype. The chain uses TRBV7-2 and TRBJ2-3, with TRBD2 matching over 8 bases. Germline V lookup: CDR1 SGHTA, CDR2 FQGNSA. V trimming: 5 bases; J trimming: 1 base; junction bases outside the gene matches: 8. This CDR3 region has 16 residues. The CDR3 region has the DNA TGTGCCAGCAGCCCCGGACTAGCAAAGGGCACAGATACGCAGTATTTT. Amino acid sequence: CASSPGLAKGTDTQYF.

This rearrangement joins TRBV7-9 to TRBJ1-6; the D is unclear. Trimming stripped 8 bases from V and 4 bases from J, with 6 bases between. This CDR3 region has 12 residues. Germline loops: CDR1 SEHNR, CDR2 FQNEAQ (reference sequence). CDR3: CASEGYNSPLHF. In DNA form, the CDR3 reads TGTGCCAGCGAGGGTTATAATTCACCCCTCCACTTT.

This clonotype was observed many times. The chain links TRBV19 to TRBJ2-3; D not certain. CDR1 and CDR2 (germline): LNHDA, SQIVND (reference sequence). Trimming stripped 6 bases from V and 2 bases from J, with 9 bases between. The CDR3 is 13 residues long. DNA for the CDR3: TGTGCCAGTAGAAAAGGGAACACAGATACGCAGTATTTT. Amino acids: CASRKGNTDTQYF.

This clonotype has ten or more counts. The J gene is TRBJ1-4, the V gene TRBV2, with no clear D. V lost 2 bases and J 0 bases, leaving 4 bases between the germline ends. The germline gives CDR1 SNHLY, CDR2 FYNNEI. The CDR3 loop spans 14 amino acids. Here the CDR3 DNA reads TGTGCCAGCAGTGAAAGGGCAACTAATGAAAAACTGTTTTTT. Amino acids: CASSERATNEKLFF.

This clonotype was found many times. The chain carries TRBV5-4 and TRBJ2-1; 11 bases line up with TRBD2. Trimming at V came to 2 bases and at J to 4 bases, leaving 2 bases not matched to a gene. Germline CDR1 is SGHNT and CDR2 is YYREEE (reference sequence). This CDR3 comprises 15 residues. The CDR3 coding sequence is TGTGCCAGCAGCTTTTCTAGCGGGAGGTACAATGAGCAGTTCTTC. It is translated as CASSFSSGRYNEQFF.

Concerning this clonotype: The junction differs from germline at one of its ends, possibly a read error. The rearrangement links TRBV6-5 to TRBJ2-7; 10 nucleotides agree with TRBD2. This CDR3 is built from 18 residues. From germline, CDR1 is MNHEY and CDR2 SVGAGI. CDR3 bases: TGTGCCAGCAGTGACTCGATTGCACTAGCGGGGTCTCCCTACGAGCAGTACTTC. Its translation is CASSDSIALAGSPYEQYF.

This clonotype was counted many times. The chain couples TRBV7-2 to TRBJ1-2, with 7 bases lining up with TRBD1. Germline loops: CDR1 SGHTA, CDR2 FQGNSA. This CDR3 has 15 residues. Trimming removed 2 bases from V and 5 bases from J; junction bases left unmatched: 8. CDR3: CASSLQGRGYYGYTF. The CDR3, as DNA: TGTGCCAGCAGCTTACAGGGCAGGGGGTATTATGGCTACACCTTC. Supplemented by reference TRBV7-2 and TRBJ1-2, the full variable domain reads GAGVSQSPSNKVTEKGKDVELRCDPISGHTALYWYRQSLGQGLEFLIYFQGNSAPDKSGLPSDRFSAERTGGSVSTLTIQRTQQEDSAVYLCASSLQGRGYYGYTFGSGTRLTVV.

This clonotype was recorded at least ten times. The rearrangement joins TRBV19 to TRBJ1-1, with D possibly matching TRBD1 (6 bases). CDR1 and CDR2 (germline): LNHDA, SQIVND (reference sequence). V lost 6 bases to trimming and J lost 4 bases, with 15 bases between them. The CDR3 runs to 14 residues. CDR3 amino acids: CASRPRGGVTEAFF. CDR3 DNA sequence: TGTGCCAGTAGACCCCGAGGGGGTGTCACTGAAGCTTTCTTT. Full variable domain (outside the CDR3, taken from reference TRBV19 and TRBJ1-1): DGGITQSPKYLFRKEGQNVTLSCEQNLNHDAMYWYRQDPGQGLRLIYYSQIVNDFQKGDIAEGYSVSREKKESFPLTVTSAQKNPTAFYLCASRPRGGVTEAFFGQGTRLTVV.

This clonotype has a handful of counts. This rearrangement joins TRBV28 to TRBJ2-7, with 10 bases aligning to TRBD1. V was pared by 10 bases and J by 4 bases, with 13 bases of the junction left unmatched. Germline CDR1 MDHEN, CDR2 SYDVKM. This CDR3 spans 15 amino acids. CDR3 region: CATTPPGQGRYEQYF. CDR3 in DNA: TGTGCCACCACTCCCCCGGGACAGGGGAGGTACGAGCAGTACTTC. Using reference TRBV28 and TRBJ2-7 for the parts outside the CDR3, the full variable domain is DVKVTQSSRYLVKRTGEKVFLECVQDMDHENMFWYRQDPGLGLRLIYFSYDVKMKEKGDIPEGYSVSREKKERFSLILESASTNQTSMYLCATTPPGQGRYEQYFGPGTRLTVT.

The V and J genes are TRBV19 and TRBJ2-2; TRBD1 matches 8 bases. From germline, CDR1 is LNHDA and CDR2 SQIVND (reference sequence). This CDR3 region has 15 residues. J gave up 5 bases and V 5 bases, and 7 bases lay outside the gene matches. The CDR3 DNA reads TGTGCCAGTAGTGGCGACAGGGGAAGGACCGGGGAGCTGTTTTTT. It encodes CASSGDRGRTGELFF.

V and J are TRBV28 and TRBJ2-5; D is possibly TRBD2 (6 bases). CDR1 is MDHEN, CDR2 SYDVKM, per germline. The CDR3 loop spans 16 amino acids. Between the trimmed V and J ends, which lost 6 bases and 6 bases, there was a span of 23 bases. Here the CDR3 DNA reads TGTGCCAGCAGAACCTCTTGGGTGGGGGGTGCGAAGACCCAGTACTTC. Protein product: CASRTSWVGGAKTQYF.

This clonotype was seen only a few times. The DNA of the CDR3 is TGTGCCAGCAGTTTGGGCGATTGGGGCAATCAGCCCCAGCATTTT. As protein: CASSLGDWGNQPQHF. The V gene is TRBV28, the J gene TRBJ1-5; D gene uncertain. The germline V gene encodes CDR1 MDHEN and CDR2 SYDVKM. The CDR3 length is 15 residues. The germline V and J ends were trimmed by 3 bases and 2 bases, with 11 bases remaining between them.

This clonotype came up many times. The rearrangement uses TRBV6-1 and TRBJ1-3, with D possibly being TRBD1 (5 bases). This CDR3 has 13 amino acids. The V gene lost 5 bases and the J gene lost 4 bases, with 9 bases spanning the gap. Germline CDR1 and CDR2: MNHNS and SASEGT. The CDR3 bases are TGTGCCAGCAGTAATGGGGCCGGAAACACCATATATTTT. Amino acid sequence: CASSNGAGNTIYF.

This clonotype was seen at least ten times. The chain links TRBV5-5 to TRBJ2-3, with TRBD2 matching 11 bases. The junction had 6 bases not matched to a gene; V was cut back by 4 bases and J by 2 bases. CDR3 size: 16 residues. Germline V gene data show CDR1 as SGHKS and CDR2 as YYEKEE (reference sequence). The chain's CDR3 is CASSNRLAGTTDTQYF. CDR3 DNA: TGTGCCAGCAGCAACCGACTAGCGGGAACCACAGATACGCAGTATTTT.

This clonotype was counted many times. This chain links TRBV7-9 with TRBJ2-7; D is uncertain. The CDR3 has 13 residues. V shed 0 bases and J shed 2 bases, with 5 bases lying between them. The germline gives CDR1 SEHNR, CDR2 FQNEAQ (reference sequence). CDR3 bases: TGTGCCAGCAGCTTAGCGATCGCCTACGAGCAGTACTTC. Translated: CASSLAIAYEQYF.

The sample holds many counts of this clonotype. The chain joins TRBV12-3 or TRBV12-4 to TRBJ2-7, with TRBD1 matching 8 bases. V lost 1 base and J lost 2; bases outside the gene matches: 4. The CDR3 sequence is 15 residues long. This chain's CDR3 is CASSLGSGQAYEQYF. In DNA, the CDR3 is TGTGCCAGCAGTTTAGGATCGGGACAGGCCTACGAGCAGTACTTC.

The chain links TRBV12-3 or TRBV12-4 to TRBJ1-5, with D maybe TRBD1 (5 bases). The ends were cut back, 3 bases at V and 9 bases at J, with 15 bases in the middle. CDR3 length: 14 residues. CDR3 region: CASSLGQAAMPQHF. The CDR3 DNA is TGTGCCAGCAGTTTGGGGCAGGCTGCCATGCCCCAGCATTTT.

V is TRBV7-9 and J is TRBJ2-5, with 7 bases lining up with TRBD1. Unmatched junction bases numbered 5, after V lost 5 bases and J lost 5 bases. The V gene's germline CDR1 is SEHNR and CDR2 FQNEAQ (reference sequence). The CDR3 extends over 13 amino acids. CDR3 in amino acids: CASSQTGRETQYF. In nucleotides, the CDR3 is TGTGCCAGCAGCCAGACAGGGCGGGAGACCCAGTACTTC.

Notes on this clonotype: A much larger clone differs from this one at a single base, so this may be a read error. The V and J genes are TRBV7-2 and TRBJ2-1; D ambiguous. Germline assignment: CDR1 SGHTA and CDR2 FQGNSA. This CDR3 contains 15 residues. Trimming stripped 2 bases from V and 1 base from J, with 9 bases between. The CDR3, as DNA: TGTGCCAGCAGCTTAAGGCTAAGGTCCTACAATGAGCAGTTCTTC. Translating it yields CASSLRLRSYNEQFF.

At least ten counts were recorded for this clonotype. V usage is TRBV10-3 and J usage is TRBJ2-2, with 14 bases lining up with TRBD2. The length of the CDR3 is 17 residues. Unmatched junction bases numbered 9, after V lost 7 bases and J lost 5 bases. Germline V gives CDR1 ENHRY, CDR2 SYGVKD. In DNA, the CDR3 is TGTGCCATCAAACGACTAGCGGGAGGGCCTGAAACCGGGGAGCTGTTTTTT. Protein sequence: CAIKRLAGGPETGELFF.